A selection of T cell receptor beta chains follows, all from one sample in a study of T-cell memory formation after mild COVID-19. TCRdb fed the 5' RACE reads into MiXCR, producing one record per CDR3 protein. The sample lists about 110,000 distinct CDR3 sequences, roughly 14% seen once, with 35% to 40% in the top ten. Sequencing was done on a sample of PBMCs or a T cell subset sorted from them (not recorded which). The receptors were gathered from a man between 18 and 35 years old who had mild COVID-19 (a few samples of this study predate the infection). Cell type and time point are not known. The CDR3 runs from the conserved cysteine through the conserved F or W. D genes are given only for firm matches. Clone size is shown for a subset of rows, as once, few, many or a class of expanded clone.

V	size	D	J	DNA	CDR3
TRBV9	few	TRBD2	TRBJ2-7	TGTGCCAGCAGCGTAGAGGTAGCGGGGACAACCTACGAGCAGTACTTC	CASSVEVAGTTYEQYF
TRBV9	few	-	TRBJ2-3	TGTGCCAGCAGCCCCCCCCTCACTAAGCAAGGTGAAGATACGCAGTATTTT	CASSPPLTKQGEDTQYF
TRBV27	-	TRBD2	TRBJ2-5	TGTGCCAGCAGACTGGGGCTAGCGGGGGGGCCCCAGTACTTC	CASRLGLAGGPQYF
TRBV27	-	-	TRBJ2-3	TGTGCCAGCAGTACTGCTTCTTCAGGCACAGATACGCAGTATTTT	CASSTASSGTDTQYF
TRBV20-1	many	-	TRBJ2-1	TGCAGTGCCTCGTCGACTTTCGACTACAATGAGCAGTTCTTC	CSASSTFDYNEQFF
TRBV4-1	many	TRBD1	TRBJ2-2	TGCGCCAGCAGCCAAGCAGGGGGCGATTTGTCCGGGGAGCTGTTTTTT	CASSQAGGDLSGELFF
TRBV6-6	-	TRBD1	TRBJ1-5	TGTGCCAGCAGTTTGTGGGTAGAACAGGGGAATCAGCCCCAGCATTTT	CASSLWVEQGNQPQHF
TRBV2	-	-	TRBJ2-7	TGTGCCAGCAGTGAATATTCGGGGGGCTCGCTGGGGGAGCAGTACTTC	CASSEYSGGSLGEQYF
TRBV11-2	many	TRBD1	TRBJ2-1	TGTGCCAGCAGCTCCCCTGGGGGACAGACAAGCTCCTACAATGAGCAGTTCTTC	CASSSPGGQTSSYNEQFF
TRBV6-2/TRBV6-3	-	TRBD2	TRBJ2-1	TGTGCCAGCAGTTATCGGTCGGGGGGAAACAATGAGCAGTTCTTC	CASSYRSGGNNEQFF
TRBV12-3/TRBV12-4	-	TRBD1	TRBJ1-2	TGTGCCAGCACCCCGACAGGGGATGGCTACACCTTC	CASTPTGDGYTF
TRBV20-1	-	-	TRBJ2-1	TGCAGTGCCCCGCCCCTGCCAGCGGGCGGTTACAATGAGCAGTTCTTC	CSAPPLPAGGYNEQFF
TRBV5-7	-	-	TRBJ1-5	TGTGCCAGCAGCCCAGCTCCGGGACGTAATCAGCCCCAGCATTTT	CASSPAPGRNQPQHF
TRBV7-6	many	-	TRBJ2-3	TGTGCCAGCAGCTTAGCGGAAGATACGCAGTATTTT	CASSLAEDTQYF
TRBV11-2	-	-	TRBJ2-7	TGTGCCAGCAGGAAAATTCAGGAATACGAGCAGTACTTC	CASRKIQEYEQYF
TRBV23-1	-	-	TRBJ1-5	TGCGCCAGCAGTCAATCGAGCAGGGCCTCACCTACAGTCCTCAATCAGCCCCAGCATTTT	CASSQSSRASPTVLNQPQHF
TRBV6-1	-	TRBD2	TRBJ2-3	TGTGCCAGCAGTGGACTAGCGGGGGGGCCAGATACGCAGTGTTTT	CASSGLAGGPDTQCF
TRBV4-3	-	TRBD1	TRBJ2-2	TGCGCCAGCAGCCACCGGACAGGGGGAACCGGGGAGCTGTTTTTT	CASSHRTGGTGELFF
TRBV7-6	few	TRBD2	TRBJ2-3	TGTGCCAGCAGCACTAGCGGGGGGACGCAGTATTTT	CASSTSGGTQYF
TRBV28	few	-	TRBJ1-6	TGTGCCAGCAGCCCAGAGCCCGGGGGAGCTTCACCCCTCCACTTT	CASSPEPGGASPLHF
TRBV29-1	few	-	TRBJ1-1	TGCAGCGTTGCAGTGAACACTGAAGCTTTCTTT	CSVAVNTEAFF
TRBV5-1	-	-	TRBJ2-3	TGCGCCAGCAGCCGACTAGGGACAGATACGCAGTATTTT	CASSRLGTDTQYF
TRBV13	many	TRBD1	TRBJ2-1	TGTGCCAGCAGCTTAGACCCATACCCGGGACAGGGGGCCCATGAGCAGTTCTTC	CASSLDPYPGQGAHEQFF
TRBV4-3	few	-	TRBJ2-1	TGCGCCAGCAGCCAAGATTTAGGGGGGGTGACTGGAAATGAGCAGTTCTTC	CASSQDLGGVTGNEQFF
TRBV9	-	-	TRBJ1-1	TGTGCCAGCAGCGCCGAAAGAGAGGTTGAAGCTTTCTTT	CASSAEREVEAFF
TRBV11-2	-	-	TRBJ2-7	TGTGCCAGCAGCTTAGAATCGGTCTCCTACGAGCAGTACTTC	CASSLESVSYEQYF
TRBV28	-	-	TRBJ2-1	TGTGCCAGCAGTTACCCGAATTCGTACAATGAGCAGTTCTTC	CASSYPNSYNEQFF
TRBV7-9	few	-	TRBJ1-1	TGTGCCAGCAGCCCCCCGGTCTCGAACACTGAAGCTTTCTTT	CASSPPVSNTEAFF
TRBV4-3	many	-	TRBJ2-3	TGCGCCAGCAGCCAAGATGATCGCGGCACAGATACGCAGTATTTT	CASSQDDRGTDTQYF
TRBV6-2/TRBV6-3	few	-	TRBJ1-5	TGTGCCAGCCAGGGAGCGTCCAGTCAGCCCCAGCATTTT	CASQGASSQPQHF
TRBV7-9	-	-	TRBJ2-2	TGTGCCAGCAGCCCAGGGTTGTTAGAGCTGTTTTTT	CASSPGLLELFF
TRBV7-8	-	TRBD1	TRBJ1-4	TGTGCCAGCAGCCCACGGAGGGGGACAGGGCCTGAAAAACTGTTTTTT	CASSPRRGTGPEKLFF
TRBV28	-	-	TRBJ2-1	TGTGCCAGCTCAATTCAGGGCGGGTACAATGAGCAGTTCTTC	CASSIQGGYNEQFF
TRBV4-1	few	TRBD1	TRBJ2-7	TGCGCCAGCAGCCGGGACAGGGCCTACGAGCAGTACTTC	CASSRDRAYEQYF
TRBV6-6	-	-	TRBJ1-1	TGTGCCAGCAGCCCGGGATACCGGACTGAAGCTTTCTTT	CASSPGYRTEAFF
TRBV7-9	few	-	TRBJ2-3	TGTGCCAGCAGCCCCCGTAGAGTCGGGACGCAGTATTTT	CASSPRRVGTQYF
TRBV7-9	few	TRBD2	TRBJ2-5	TGTGCCAGCAGCTTCCCGGGAGGAGAGACCCAGTACTTC	CASSFPGGETQYF
TRBV29-1	many	-	TRBJ2-7	TGCAGCGTTAGTCAGAACTACGAGCAGTACTTC	CSVSQNYEQYF
TRBV4-1	few	TRBD1	TRBJ2-7	TGCGCCAGCAGCCGCGGACAGGGCTACGAGCAGTACTTC	CASSRGQGYEQYF
TRBV7-9	-	TRBD1	TRBJ1-1	TGTGCCAGCAGTAAGGGGGCGAACACTGAAGCTTTCTTT	CASSKGANTEAFF
TRBV24-1	-	-	TRBJ1-5	TGTGCCACCAGTGATTCCGACAGCGGGAAGCCCCAGCATTTT	CATSDSDSGKPQHF
TRBV5-1	many	-	TRBJ2-3	TGCGCCAGCAGCTTGGGATTTGCGGGTACAGATACGCAGTATTTT	CASSLGFAGTDTQYF
TRBV6-2/TRBV6-3	-	TRBD1	TRBJ2-3	TGTGCCAGCGCAAACAGGGGTTCAGATACGCAGTATTTT	CASANRGSDTQYF
TRBV29-1	-	TRBD1	TRBJ2-1	TGCAGCGTGGGGGTTAGGACAGGTGAATTCTTC	CSVGVRTGEFF
TRBV6-5	-	-	TRBJ1-1	TGTGCCAGCAGTCAACAGGCTGGTGACATGAACACTGAAGCTTTCTTT	CASSQQAGDMNTEAFF
TRBV6-2/TRBV6-3	-	-	TRBJ1-2	TGTGCCAGCAGTTACGCGGGGGGCGCTGGCGATGGCTACACCTTC	CASSYAGGAGDGYTF
TRBV12-3/TRBV12-4	-	-	TRBJ1-2	TGTGCCAGCAGCCCCCTAGCTCTCTATGGCTACACCTTC	CASSPLALYGYTF
TRBV11-2	many	-	TRBJ2-2	TGTGCCAGCAGCTTAGAGGTCAGGGGGCGCGGGAGCACCGGGGAGCTGTTTTTT	CASSLEVRGRGSTGELFF
TRBV5-1	few	TRBD1	TRBJ1-2	TGCGCCAGCAGCACGGACAGGGTTGACTATGGCTACACCTTC	CASSTDRVDYGYTF
TRBV9	-	-	TRBJ1-2	TGTGCCAGCGGCAGCGACTATGGCTACACCTTC	CASGSDYGYTF
TRBV19	-	TRBD1	TRBJ1-2	TGTGCCAGTAGCCCGGGACAGGACCTCTATGGCTACACCTTC	CASSPGQDLYGYTF
TRBV12-3/TRBV12-4	-	-	TRBJ2-2	TGTGCCAGCAGTTTGGTAGGGCACGGGGAGCTGTTTTTT	CASSLVGHGELFF
TRBV12-5	few	-	TRBJ1-1	TGTGCTAGTGGTTTGGTACGGGCAGGGACGCCTGAAGCTTTCTTT	CASGLVRAGTPEAFF
TRBV7-9	-	-	TRBJ1-1	TGTGCCAGCAGCCTCAGCTCCAACACTGAAGCTTTCTTT	CASSLSSNTEAFF
TRBV6-5	-	TRBD1	TRBJ2-7	TGTGCCAGCAGTTCGGGACAGGCACAGGGGCAGTACTTC	CASSSGQAQGQYF
TRBV7-8	-	-	TRBJ2-7	TGTGCCAGCACGTTCGGCAGGGGTACCTACGAGCAGTACTTC	CASTFGRGTYEQYF
TRBV15	many	-	TRBJ2-1	TGTGCCACCAGCAGGGACTCAGGAAATGAGCAGTTCTTC	CATSRDSGNEQFF
TRBV10-2	few	TRBD2	TRBJ2-5	TGCGCCAGCAGTGAGGGGCCAGCGGGGCTCCAAGAGACCCAGTACTTC	CASSEGPAGLQETQYF
TRBV5-1	once	TRBD1	TRBJ2-3	TGCGCCAGCAGCCGATCAGAGAGCAGGGGGCTGACAGATACGCAGTATTTT	CASSRSESRGLTDTQYF